This TCR beta chain was sequenced in a study of regulatory T cells in long-lasting Graves disease. With V trimmed by 1 base and J by 8 bases, 3 bases remained unmatched. This CDR3 spans 15 amino acids. Germline assignment: CDR1 SGHRS and CDR2 YFSETQ. Time point of the sample: newly diagnosed GD, antithyroid drugs for less than 3 months. RNA isolated from PBMCs was used to make the TCR library. This clonotype has ten or more counts. Investigators prepared the TCR beta libraries by applying iRepertoire HTBI primers and Arm-PCR of CDR3 regions. TCRdb reprocessed the multiplex PCR reads with MiXCR, giving one entry per CDR3 protein. The table lists about 460,000 distinct CDR3 sequences, about 14% of them singletons. The same sample was also used in a study of T cells in Graves' hyperthyroidism and ophthalmopathy. From that second work: Researchers report that a 13 V-J model separated ophthalmopathy from stable hyperthyroidism.

The clonotype was recovered from a woman between 45 and 65 years old with Graves disease. The chain couples TRBV5-1 to TRBJ2-1; 13 bases align to TRBD2. Sequencing used peripheral blood mononuclear cells (PBMCs), obtained at new diagnosis, from a patient treated with antithyroid drugs. The CDR3 here is CASSLWTSGSDEQFF. The CDR3 DNA sequence: TGCGCCAGCAGCTTGTGGACTAGCGGGAGCGATGAGCAGTTCTTC.